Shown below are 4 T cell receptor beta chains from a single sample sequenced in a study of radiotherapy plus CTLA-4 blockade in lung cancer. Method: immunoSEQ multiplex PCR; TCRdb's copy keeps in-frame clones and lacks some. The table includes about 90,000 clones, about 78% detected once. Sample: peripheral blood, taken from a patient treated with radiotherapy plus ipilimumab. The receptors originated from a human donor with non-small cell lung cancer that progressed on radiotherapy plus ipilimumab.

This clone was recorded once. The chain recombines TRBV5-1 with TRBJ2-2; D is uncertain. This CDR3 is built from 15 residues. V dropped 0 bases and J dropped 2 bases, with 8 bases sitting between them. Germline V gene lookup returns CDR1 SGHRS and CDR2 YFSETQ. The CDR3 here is CASSLDGDNTGELFF. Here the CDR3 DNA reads TGCGCCAGCAGCTTGGATGGAGATAACACCGGGGAGCTGTTTTTT.

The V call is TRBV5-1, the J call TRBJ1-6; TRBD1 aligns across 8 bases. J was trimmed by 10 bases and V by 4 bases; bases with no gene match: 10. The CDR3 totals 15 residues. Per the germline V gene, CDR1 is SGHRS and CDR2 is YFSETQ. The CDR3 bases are TGCGCCAGCAGCCCATCACAGGGGGGGCTGTCACCCCTCCACTTT. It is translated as CASSPSQGGLSPLHF.

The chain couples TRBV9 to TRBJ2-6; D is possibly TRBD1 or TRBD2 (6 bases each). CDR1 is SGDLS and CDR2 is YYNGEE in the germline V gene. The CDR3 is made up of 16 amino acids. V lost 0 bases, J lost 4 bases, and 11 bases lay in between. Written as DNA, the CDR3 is TGTGCCAGCAGCGTAGGGGGGGCCGGCGGGGCCAACGTCCTGACTTTC. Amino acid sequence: CASSVGGAGGANVLTF.

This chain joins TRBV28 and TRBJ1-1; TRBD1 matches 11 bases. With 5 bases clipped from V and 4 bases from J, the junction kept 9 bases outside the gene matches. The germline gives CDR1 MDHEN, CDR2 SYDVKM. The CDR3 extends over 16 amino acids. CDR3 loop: CASSAIHGTGGTEAFF. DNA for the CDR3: TGTGCCAGCAGTGCGATCCACGGGACAGGGGGCACTGAAGCTTTCTTT.